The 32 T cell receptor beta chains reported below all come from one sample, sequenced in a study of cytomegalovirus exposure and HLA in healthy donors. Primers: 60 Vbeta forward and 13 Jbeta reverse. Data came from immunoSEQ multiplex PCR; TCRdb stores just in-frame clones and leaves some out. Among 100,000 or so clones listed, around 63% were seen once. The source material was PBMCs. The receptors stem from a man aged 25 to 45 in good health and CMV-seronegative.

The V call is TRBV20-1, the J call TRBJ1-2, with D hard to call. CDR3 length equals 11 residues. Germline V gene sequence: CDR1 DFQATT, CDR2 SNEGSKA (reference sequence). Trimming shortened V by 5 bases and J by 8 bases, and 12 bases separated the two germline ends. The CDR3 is CSAPRTQGYTF. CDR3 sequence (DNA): TGCAGTGCTCCAAGAACCCAGGGCTACACCTTC.

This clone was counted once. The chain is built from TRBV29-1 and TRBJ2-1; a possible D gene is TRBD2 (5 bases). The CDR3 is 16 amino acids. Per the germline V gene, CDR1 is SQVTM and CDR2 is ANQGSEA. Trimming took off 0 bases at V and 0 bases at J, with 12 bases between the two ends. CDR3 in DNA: TGCAGCGTTGAAGATCCGGGGAACACCTCCTACAATGAGCAGTTCTTC. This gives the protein CSVEDPGNTSYNEQFF.

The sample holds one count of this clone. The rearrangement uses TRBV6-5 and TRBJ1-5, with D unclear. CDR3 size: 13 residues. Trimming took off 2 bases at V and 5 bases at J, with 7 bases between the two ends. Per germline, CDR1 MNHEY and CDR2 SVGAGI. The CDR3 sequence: CASSYTRYQPQHF. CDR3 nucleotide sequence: TGTGCCAGCAGTTACACGCGTTATCAGCCCCAGCATTTT.

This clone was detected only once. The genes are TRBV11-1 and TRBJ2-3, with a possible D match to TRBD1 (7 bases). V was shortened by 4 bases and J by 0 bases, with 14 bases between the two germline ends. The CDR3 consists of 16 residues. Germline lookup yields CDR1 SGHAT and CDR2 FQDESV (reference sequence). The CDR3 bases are TGTGCCAGCAGCTCGGGGGACAGAACTAGCACAGATACGCAGTATTTT. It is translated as CASSSGDRTSTDTQYF.

The CDR3 reads CASTRDRVSGANVLTF. CDR3 sequence (DNA): TGTGCCAGCACCCGGGACAGGGTCTCTGGGGCCAACGTCCTGACTTTC. This chain uses TRBV2 with TRBJ2-6, with 9 bases matching TRBD1. V gave up 7 bases and J gave up 0 bases; unmatched junction bases: 4. CDR1 and CDR2 (germline): SNHLY, FYNNEI. The CDR3 runs to 16 residues.

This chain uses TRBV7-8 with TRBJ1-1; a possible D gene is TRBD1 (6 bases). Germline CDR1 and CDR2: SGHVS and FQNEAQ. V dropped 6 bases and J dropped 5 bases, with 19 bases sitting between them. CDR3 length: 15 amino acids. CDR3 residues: CASSLMGHEGTEAFF. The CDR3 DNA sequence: TGTGCCAGCAGTTTGATGGGACACGAGGGGACTGAAGCTTTCTTT.

CDR3 nucleotide sequence: TGCGCCAGCAGCTTCCCCACAGGGGGCTCCTACAATGAGCAGTTCTTC. Residues: CASSFPTGGSYNEQFF. V is TRBV5-1 and J is TRBJ2-1; 8 bases map to TRBD1. Germline V gene data show CDR1 as SGHRS and CDR2 as YFSETQ. V was clipped by 2 bases and J by 0 bases; unmatched bases: 4. The CDR3 totals 16 residues.

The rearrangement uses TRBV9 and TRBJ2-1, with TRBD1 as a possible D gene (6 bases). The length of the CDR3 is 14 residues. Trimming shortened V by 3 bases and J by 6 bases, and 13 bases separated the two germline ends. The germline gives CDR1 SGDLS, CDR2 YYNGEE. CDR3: CASSGREGGNEQFF. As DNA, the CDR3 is TGTGCCAGCAGCGGCAGGGAAGGGGGCAATGAGCAGTTCTTC. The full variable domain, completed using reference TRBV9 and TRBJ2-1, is DSGVTQTPKHLITATGQRVTLRCSPRSGDLSVYWYQQSLDQGLQFLIQYYNGEERAKGNILERFSAQQFPDLHSELNLSSLELGDSALYFCASSGREGGNEQFFGPGTRLTVL.

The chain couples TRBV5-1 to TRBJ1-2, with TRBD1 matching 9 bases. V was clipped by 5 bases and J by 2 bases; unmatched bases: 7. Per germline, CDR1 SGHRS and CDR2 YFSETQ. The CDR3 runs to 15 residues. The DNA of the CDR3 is TGCGCCAGCAGTTTTTCCGGGACAGGGAACTATGGCTACACCTTC. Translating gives CASSFSGTGNYGYTF.

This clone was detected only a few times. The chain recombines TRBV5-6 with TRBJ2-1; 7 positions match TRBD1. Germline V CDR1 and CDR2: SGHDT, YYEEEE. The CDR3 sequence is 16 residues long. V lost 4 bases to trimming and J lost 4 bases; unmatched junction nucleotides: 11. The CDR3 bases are TGTGCCAGCAGCCCAAGGGGGCGCGGTTCTTACAATGAGCAGTTCTTC. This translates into CASSPRGRGSYNEQFF.

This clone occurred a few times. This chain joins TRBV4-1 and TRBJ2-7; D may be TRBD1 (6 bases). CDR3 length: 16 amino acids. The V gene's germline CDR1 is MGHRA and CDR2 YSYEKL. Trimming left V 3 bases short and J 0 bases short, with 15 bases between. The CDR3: CASSQGLGTSSYEQYF. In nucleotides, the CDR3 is TGCGCCAGCAGCCAGGGGCTCGGGACATCCTCCTACGAGCAGTACTTC.

The CDR3 region has the DNA TGTGCCAGCAGCTTGTCCAACGAGCAGTACTTC. It translates to CASSLSNEQYF. The chain couples TRBV5-4 to TRBJ2-7; D gene unclear. The CDR3 runs to 11 residues. CDR1 SGHNT and CDR2 YYREEE come from the germline V gene (reference sequence). The V end lost 1 base, the J end lost 5 bases, and 4 bases lay between the germline ends.

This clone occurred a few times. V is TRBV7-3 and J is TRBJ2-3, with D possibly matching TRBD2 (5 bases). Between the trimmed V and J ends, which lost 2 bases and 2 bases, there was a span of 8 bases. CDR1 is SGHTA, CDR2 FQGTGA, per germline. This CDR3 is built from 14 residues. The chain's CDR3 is CASSLSRDTDTQYF. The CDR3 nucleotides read TGTGCCAGCAGCTTATCACGGGACACAGATACGCAGTATTTT. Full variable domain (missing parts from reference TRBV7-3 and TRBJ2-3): GAGVSQTPSNKVTEKGKYVELRCDPISGHTALYWYRQSLGQGPEFLIYFQGTGAADDSGLPNDRFFAVRPEGSVSTLKIQRTERGDSAVYLCASSLSRDTDTQYFGPGTRLTVL.

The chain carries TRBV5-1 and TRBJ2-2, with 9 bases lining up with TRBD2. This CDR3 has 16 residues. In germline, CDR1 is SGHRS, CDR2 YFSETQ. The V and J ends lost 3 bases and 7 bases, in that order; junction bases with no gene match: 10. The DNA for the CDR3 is TGCGCCAGCAGCTCAACTAGCGGGCCCGGAGGCGGGGAGCTGTTTTTT. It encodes CASSSTSGPGGGELFF.

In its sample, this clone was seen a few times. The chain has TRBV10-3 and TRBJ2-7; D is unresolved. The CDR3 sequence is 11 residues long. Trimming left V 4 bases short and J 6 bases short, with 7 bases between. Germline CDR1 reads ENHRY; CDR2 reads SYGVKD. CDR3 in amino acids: CAISGAGEQYF. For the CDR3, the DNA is TGTGCCATCAGTGGGGCCGGCGAGCAGTACTTC.

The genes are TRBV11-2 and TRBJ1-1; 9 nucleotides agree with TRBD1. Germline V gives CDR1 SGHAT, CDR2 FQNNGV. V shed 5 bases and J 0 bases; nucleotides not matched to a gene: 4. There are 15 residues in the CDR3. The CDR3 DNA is TGTGCCAGCAGCCGGGGACAGGGCCTGAACACTGAAGCTTTCTTT. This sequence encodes CASSRGQGLNTEAFF.

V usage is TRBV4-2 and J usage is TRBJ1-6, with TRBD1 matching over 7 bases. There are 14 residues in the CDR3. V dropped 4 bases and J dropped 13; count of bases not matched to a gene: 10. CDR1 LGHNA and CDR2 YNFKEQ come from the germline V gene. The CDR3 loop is CASSPTGDLVPLHF. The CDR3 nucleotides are TGTGCCAGCAGCCCCACAGGGGACCTGGTCCCCCTCCACTTT.

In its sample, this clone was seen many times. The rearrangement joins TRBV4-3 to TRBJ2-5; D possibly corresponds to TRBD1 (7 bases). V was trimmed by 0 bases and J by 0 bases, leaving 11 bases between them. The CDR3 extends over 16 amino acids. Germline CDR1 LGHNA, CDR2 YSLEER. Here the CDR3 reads CASSQDARGDQETQYF. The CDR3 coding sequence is TGCGCCAGCAGCCAAGATGCCAGGGGGGACCAAGAGACCCAGTACTTC.

The CDR3 here is CASSLVQSYEQYF. Here the CDR3 DNA reads TGTGCCAGCAGCCTGGTACAGTCCTACGAGCAGTACTTC. The rearrangement links TRBV7-9 to TRBJ2-7; unclear D gene. The CDR3 spans 13 residues. The V end lost 5 bases, the J end lost 1 base, and 9 bases lay between the germline ends. Germline V CDR1 and CDR2: SEHNR, FQNEAQ (reference sequence).

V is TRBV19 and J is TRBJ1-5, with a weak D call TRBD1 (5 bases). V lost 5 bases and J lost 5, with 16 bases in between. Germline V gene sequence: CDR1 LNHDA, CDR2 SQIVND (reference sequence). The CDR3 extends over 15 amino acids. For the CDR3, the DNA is TGTGCCAGTAGTGCCCCCCCAGGGTTATATCAGCCCCAGCATTTT. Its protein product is CASSAPPGLYQPQHF.

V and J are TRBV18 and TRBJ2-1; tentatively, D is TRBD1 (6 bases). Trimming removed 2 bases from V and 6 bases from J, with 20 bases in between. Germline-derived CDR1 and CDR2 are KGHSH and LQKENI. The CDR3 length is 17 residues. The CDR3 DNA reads TGTGCCAGCTCACCAGAGTCGGGCAGGGGTTCTCTCAATGAGCAGTTCTTC. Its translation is CASSPESGRGSLNEQFF.

The CDR3 DNA reads TGTGCCAGCAGTCCGATTACCGGGACAGGATACAATGAGCAGTTCTTC. This encodes CASSPITGTGYNEQFF. The chain uses TRBV2 and TRBJ2-1; 8 positions agree with TRBD1. The CDR3 covers 16 residues. CDR1 SNHLY and CDR2 FYNNEI come from the germline V gene. J lost 4 bases, V lost 5 bases, and 10 bases had no gene match.

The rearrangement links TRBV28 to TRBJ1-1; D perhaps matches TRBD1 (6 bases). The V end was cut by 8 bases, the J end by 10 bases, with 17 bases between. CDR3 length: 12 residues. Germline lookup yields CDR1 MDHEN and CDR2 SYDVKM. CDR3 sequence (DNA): TGTGCCAGCGCCTACAGGGTTAAGGTAGCTTTCTTT. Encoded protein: CASAYRVKVAFF.

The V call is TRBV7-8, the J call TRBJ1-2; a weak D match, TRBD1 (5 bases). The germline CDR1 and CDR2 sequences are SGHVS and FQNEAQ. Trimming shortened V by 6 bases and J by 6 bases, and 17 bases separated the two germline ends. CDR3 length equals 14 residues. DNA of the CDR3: TGTGCCAGCAGTCGCAGGGTGCTAGGTCATGGCTACACCTTC. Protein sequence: CASSRRVLGHGYTF.

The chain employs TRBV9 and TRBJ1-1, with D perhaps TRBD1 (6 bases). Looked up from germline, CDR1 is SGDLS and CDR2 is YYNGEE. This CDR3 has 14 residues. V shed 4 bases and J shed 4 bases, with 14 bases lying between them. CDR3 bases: TGTGCCAGCAGCCCCCTCGCAGGGGTCACTGAAGCTTTCTTT. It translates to CASSPLAGVTEAFF.

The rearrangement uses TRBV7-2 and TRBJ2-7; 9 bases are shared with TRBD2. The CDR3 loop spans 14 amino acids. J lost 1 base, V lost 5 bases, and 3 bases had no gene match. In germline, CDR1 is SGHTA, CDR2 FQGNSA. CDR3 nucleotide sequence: TGTGCCAGCAGCGGAGGACTAGCGTCCTACGAGCAGTACTTC. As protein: CASSGGLASYEQYF.

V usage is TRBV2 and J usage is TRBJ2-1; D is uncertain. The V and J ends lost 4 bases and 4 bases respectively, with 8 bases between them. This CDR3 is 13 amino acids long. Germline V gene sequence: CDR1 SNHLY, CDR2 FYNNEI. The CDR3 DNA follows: TGTGCCAGCAGTGCCCGTCTTTACAATGAGCAGTTCTTC. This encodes CASSARLYNEQFF.

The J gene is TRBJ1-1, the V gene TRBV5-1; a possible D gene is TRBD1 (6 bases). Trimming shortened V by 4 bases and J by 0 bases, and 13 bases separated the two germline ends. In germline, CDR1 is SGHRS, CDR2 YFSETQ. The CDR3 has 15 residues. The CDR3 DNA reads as TGCGCCAGCAGCCCCTGGGGGGGCCTGAACACTGAAGCTTTCTTT. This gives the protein CASSPWGGLNTEAFF.

CDR3 sequence reads: CASRTNLNEKLFF. Written as DNA, the CDR3 is TGTGCCAGCAGGACAAACCTGAATGAAAAACTGTTTTTT. The rearrangement joins TRBV7-2 to TRBJ1-4; D gene uncertain. Germline V gives CDR1 SGHTA, CDR2 FQGNSA. V lost 6 bases and J 5 bases, leaving 10 bases between the germline ends. The CDR3 loop spans 13 amino acids.

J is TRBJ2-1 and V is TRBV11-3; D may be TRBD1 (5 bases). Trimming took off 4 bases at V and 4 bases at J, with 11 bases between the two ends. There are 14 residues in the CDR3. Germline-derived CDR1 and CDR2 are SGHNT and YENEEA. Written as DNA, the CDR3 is TGTGCCAGCAGCTCGCAGGGCTCGTACAATGAGCAGTTCTTC. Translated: CASSSQGSYNEQFF.

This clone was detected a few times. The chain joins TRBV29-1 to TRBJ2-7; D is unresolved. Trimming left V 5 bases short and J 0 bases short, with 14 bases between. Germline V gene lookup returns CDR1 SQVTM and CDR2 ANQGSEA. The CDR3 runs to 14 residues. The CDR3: CSVKRWVDSYEQYF. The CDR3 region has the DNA TGCAGCGTTAAGAGGTGGGTGGACTCCTACGAGCAGTACTTC.

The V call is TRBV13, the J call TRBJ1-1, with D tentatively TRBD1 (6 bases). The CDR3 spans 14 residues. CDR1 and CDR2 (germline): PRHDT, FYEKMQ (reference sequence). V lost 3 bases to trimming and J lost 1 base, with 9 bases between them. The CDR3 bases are TGTGCCAGCAGCTTCGACAGGACGAACACTGAAGCTTTCTTT. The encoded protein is CASSFDRTNTEAFF.